Sequencing of this TCR beta chain was carried out in a study of shared clonotypes between healthy human individuals. Several immunoSEQ 96-well plates shared each subset's DNA, each plate a replicate. This table comes from immunoSEQ multiplex PCR, and its TCRdb copy is limited to in-frame clones, with some not included. The sample contains about 1.5 million clones, approximately 98% of which appear only once. Splitting the CD4+ cells yielded a CD45RA+ naive subset and a CD45RA-negative memory subset. In germline, CDR1 is SNHLY, CDR2 FYNNEI. V trimming: 1 base; J trimming: 5 bases; junction bases outside the gene matches: 6. The CDR3 has 16 amino acids.

Sequenced: naive CD4+ T cells sorted from blood. Subset meaning: CD45RA+ positively selected. This sequence joins TRBV2 and TRBJ2-1; 9 bases align to TRBD2. The receptor's source is a man aged 30 to 45 in good health. CDR3 nucleotide sequence: TGTGCCAGCAGTGAAGGTGATAGCGGGAGAAACAATGAGCAGTTCTTC. Translating it yields CASSEGDSGRNNEQFF. Full variable domain (outside the CDR3, taken from reference TRBV2 and TRBJ2-1): EPEVTQTPSHQVTQMGQEVILRCVPISNHLYFYWYRQILGQKVEFLVSFYNNEISEKSEIFDDQFSVERPDGSNFTLKIRSTKLEDSAMYFCASSEGDSGRNNEQFFGPGTRLTVL.